This T cell receptor beta chain was captured by sequencing in a study of radiation and T cells in renal cell carcinoma. Only in-frame clones appear in the TCRdb table, and some are missing; sequencing was by immunoSEQ multiplex PCR. The sample has about 86,000 clones, 70% to 90% seen once. Time point here: blood 4 weeks post-SBRT, at nephrectomy. Specified treatment: 15 Gy SBRT to primary tumor, nephrectomy 4 weeks later. Nephrectomy followed 15 Gy stereotactic body radiation by 4 weeks. Radiation-treated patients gave blood at baseline, week 2 and week 4. Germline CDR1 reads MNHEY; CDR2 reads SMNVEV (reference sequence). The V and J ends lost 5 bases and 5 bases respectively, with 10 bases between them. There are 13 residues in the CDR3.

The sequenced sample was blood, obtained from a patient whose treatment included radiotherapy and nephrectomy. The receptor was derived from a man aged 50 or older with renal cell carcinoma. This chain connects TRBV27 to TRBJ1-5; tentative D call: TRBD1 (6 bases). CDR3 nucleotide sequence: TGTGCCAGCAGTCCCCGACAGGATCAGCCCCAGCATTTT. Translating gives CASSPRQDQPQHF.